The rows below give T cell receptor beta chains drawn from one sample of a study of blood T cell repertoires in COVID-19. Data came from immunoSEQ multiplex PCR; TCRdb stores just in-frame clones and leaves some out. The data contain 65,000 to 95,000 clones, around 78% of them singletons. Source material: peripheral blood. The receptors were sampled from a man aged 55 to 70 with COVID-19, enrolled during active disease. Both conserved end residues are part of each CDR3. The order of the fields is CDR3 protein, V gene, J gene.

CASSLDPGSNQPQHF	TRBV7-6	TRBJ1-5
CASSMRIQETQYF	TRBV7-3	TRBJ2-5
CASSFRFGYEQYF	TRBV5-1	TRBJ2-7
CASSLGLREGQETQYF	TRBV7-3	TRBJ2-5
CSVGQFYEAFF	TRBV29-1	TRBJ1-1
CASSAAGTATGNTIYF	TRBV9	TRBJ1-3
CASKRGQSNTEAFF	TRBV6-5	TRBJ1-1
CASSLPTGVEEQYF	TRBV7-9	TRBJ2-7
CASTQGDRPYEQYF	TRBV11-3	TRBJ2-7
CASSSTGGGNEKLFF	TRBV5-1	TRBJ1-4
CASSLDSMRRGTEAFF	TRBV5-1	TRBJ1-1
CASRFSTGASTEAFF	TRBV6-5	TRBJ1-1
CASSLRGGNTEAFF	TRBV19	TRBJ1-1
CASSLRPGSGPSYEQYF	TRBV5-8	TRBJ2-7
CASSPQIGELFF	TRBV7-8	TRBJ2-2